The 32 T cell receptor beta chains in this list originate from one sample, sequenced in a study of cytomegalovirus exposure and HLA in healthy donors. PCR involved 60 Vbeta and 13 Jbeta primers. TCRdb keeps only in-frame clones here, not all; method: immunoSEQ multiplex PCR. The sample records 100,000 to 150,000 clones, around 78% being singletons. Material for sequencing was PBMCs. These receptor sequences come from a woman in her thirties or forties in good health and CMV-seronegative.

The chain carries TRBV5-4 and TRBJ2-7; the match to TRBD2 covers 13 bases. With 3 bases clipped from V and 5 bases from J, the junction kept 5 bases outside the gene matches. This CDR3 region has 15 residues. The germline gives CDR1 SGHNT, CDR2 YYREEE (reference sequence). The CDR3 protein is CASSSPGLAGHEQYF. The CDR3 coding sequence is TGTGCCAGCAGCTCACCGGGACTAGCGGGACACGAGCAGTACTTC.

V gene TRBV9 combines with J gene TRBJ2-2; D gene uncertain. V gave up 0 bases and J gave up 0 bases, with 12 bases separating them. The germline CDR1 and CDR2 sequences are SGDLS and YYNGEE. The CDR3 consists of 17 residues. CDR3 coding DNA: TGTGCCAGCAGCGTAGCTTTCGAGCGCGCGAACACCGGGGAGCTGTTTTTT. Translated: CASSVAFERANTGELFF.

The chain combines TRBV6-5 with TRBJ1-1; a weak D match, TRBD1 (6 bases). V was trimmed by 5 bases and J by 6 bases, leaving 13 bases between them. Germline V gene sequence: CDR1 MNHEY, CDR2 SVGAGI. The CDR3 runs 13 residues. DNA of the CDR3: TGTGCCAGCAGTCCCACAGGGATGCCTGAAGCTTTCTTT. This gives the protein CASSPTGMPEAFF.

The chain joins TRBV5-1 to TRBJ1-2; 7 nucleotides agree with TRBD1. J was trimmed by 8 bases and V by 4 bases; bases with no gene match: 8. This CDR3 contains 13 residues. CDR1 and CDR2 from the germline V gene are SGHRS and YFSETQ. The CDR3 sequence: CASSADRSRGYTF. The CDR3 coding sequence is TGCGCCAGCAGCGCGGACAGGTCCAGGGGCTACACCTTC.

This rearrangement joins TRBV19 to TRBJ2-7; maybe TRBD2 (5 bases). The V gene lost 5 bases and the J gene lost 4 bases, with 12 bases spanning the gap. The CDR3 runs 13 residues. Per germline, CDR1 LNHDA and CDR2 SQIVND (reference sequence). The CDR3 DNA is TGTGCCAGTAGTTCCGGGGAGACTTACGAGCAGTACTTC. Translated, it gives CASSSGETYEQYF.

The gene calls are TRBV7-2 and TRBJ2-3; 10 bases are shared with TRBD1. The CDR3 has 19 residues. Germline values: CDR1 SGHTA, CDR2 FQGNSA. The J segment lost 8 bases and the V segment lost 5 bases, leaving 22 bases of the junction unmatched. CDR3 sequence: CASSVRVSPGTGVSGTQYF. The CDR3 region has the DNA TGTGCCAGCAGCGTTAGAGTATCCCCCGGGACAGGGGTTTCGGGTACGCAGTATTTT.

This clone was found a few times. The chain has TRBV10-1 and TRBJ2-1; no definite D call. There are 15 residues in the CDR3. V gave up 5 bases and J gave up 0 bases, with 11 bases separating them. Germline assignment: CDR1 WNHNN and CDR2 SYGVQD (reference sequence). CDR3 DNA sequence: TGCGCCAGCAGTACGAGTCTTGGCTCCTACAATGAGCAGTTCTTC. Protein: CASSTSLGSYNEQFF.

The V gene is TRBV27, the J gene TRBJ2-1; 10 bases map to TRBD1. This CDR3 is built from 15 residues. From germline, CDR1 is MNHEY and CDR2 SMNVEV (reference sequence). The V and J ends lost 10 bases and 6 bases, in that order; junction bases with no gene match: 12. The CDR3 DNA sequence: TGTGCCACAGGGGACAGGGGACGTAGCGTCAATGAGCAGTTCTTC. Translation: CATGDRGRSVNEQFF.

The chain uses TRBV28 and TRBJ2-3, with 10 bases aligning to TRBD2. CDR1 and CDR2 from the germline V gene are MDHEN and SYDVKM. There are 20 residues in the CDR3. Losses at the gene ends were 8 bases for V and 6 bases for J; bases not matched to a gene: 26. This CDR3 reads CASSPGGLAGVGWFMDTQYF. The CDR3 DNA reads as TGTGCCAGCTCACCCGGGGGCCTAGCGGGAGTCGGATGGTTTATGGATACGCAGTATTTT. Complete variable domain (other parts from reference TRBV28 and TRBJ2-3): DVKVTQSSRYLVKRTGEKVFLECVQDMDHENMFWYRQDPGLGLRLIYFSYDVKMKEKGDIPEGYSVSREKKERFSLILESASTNQTSMYLCASSPGGLAGVGWFMDTQYFGPGTRLTVL.

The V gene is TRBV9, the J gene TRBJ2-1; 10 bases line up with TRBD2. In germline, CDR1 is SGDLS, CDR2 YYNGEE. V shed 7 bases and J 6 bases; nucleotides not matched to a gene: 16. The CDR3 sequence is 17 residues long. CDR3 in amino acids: CASGERLAGAGVNEQFF. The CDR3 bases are TGTGCCAGCGGCGAACGACTAGCGGGCGCGGGCGTCAATGAGCAGTTCTTC.

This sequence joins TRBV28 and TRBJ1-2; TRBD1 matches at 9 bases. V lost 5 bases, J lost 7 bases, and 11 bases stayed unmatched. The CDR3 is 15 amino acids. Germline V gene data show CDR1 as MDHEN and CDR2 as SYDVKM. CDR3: CASSGQGPLSAGYTF. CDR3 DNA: TGTGCCAGCAGTGGACAGGGGCCCCTTTCCGCTGGCTACACCTTC.

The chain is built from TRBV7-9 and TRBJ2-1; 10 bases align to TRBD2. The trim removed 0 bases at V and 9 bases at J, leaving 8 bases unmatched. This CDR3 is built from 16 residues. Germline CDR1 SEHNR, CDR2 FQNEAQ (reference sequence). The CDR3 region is CASSLAYGTSVREQFF. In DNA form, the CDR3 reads TGTGCCAGCAGCTTAGCCTACGGGACTAGCGTACGTGAGCAGTTCTTC.

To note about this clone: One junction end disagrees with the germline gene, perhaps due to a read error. In DNA form, the CDR3 reads TGTGCCAGCAGTGTGGGGCCAGGGGGCGAGGATTTT. Its translation: CASSVGPGGEDF. This rearrangement joins TRBV2 to TRBJ2-3; TRBD1 aligns across 8 bases. CDR3 length equals 12 residues. The germline V gene has CDR1 SNHLY and CDR2 FYNNEI.

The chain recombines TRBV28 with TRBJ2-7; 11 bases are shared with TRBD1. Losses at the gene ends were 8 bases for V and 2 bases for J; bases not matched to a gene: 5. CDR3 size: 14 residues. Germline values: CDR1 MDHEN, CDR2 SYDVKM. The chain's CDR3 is CASRGDRGTYEQYF. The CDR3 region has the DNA TGTGCCAGCCGCGGGGACAGGGGGACCTACGAGCAGTACTTC.

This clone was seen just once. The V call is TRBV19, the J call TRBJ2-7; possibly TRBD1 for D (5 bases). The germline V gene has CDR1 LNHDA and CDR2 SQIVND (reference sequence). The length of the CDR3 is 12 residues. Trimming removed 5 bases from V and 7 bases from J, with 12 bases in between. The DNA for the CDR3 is TGTGCCAGTAGTTTCTCACAGGCTGAGCAGTACTTC. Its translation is CASSFSQAEQYF.

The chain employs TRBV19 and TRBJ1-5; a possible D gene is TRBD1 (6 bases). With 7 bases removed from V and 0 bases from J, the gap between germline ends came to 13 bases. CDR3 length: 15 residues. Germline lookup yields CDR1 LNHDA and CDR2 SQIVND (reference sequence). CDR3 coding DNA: TGTGCCAGTAAAGGACAGCTCATTAGCAATCAGCCCCAGCATTTT. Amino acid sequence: CASKGQLISNQPQHF.

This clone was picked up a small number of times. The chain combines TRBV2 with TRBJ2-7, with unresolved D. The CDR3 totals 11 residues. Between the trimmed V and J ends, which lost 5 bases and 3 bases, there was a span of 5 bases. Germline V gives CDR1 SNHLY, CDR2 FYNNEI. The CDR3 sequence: CASSYNYEQYF. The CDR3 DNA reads TGTGCCAGCAGTTACAACTACGAGCAGTACTTC.

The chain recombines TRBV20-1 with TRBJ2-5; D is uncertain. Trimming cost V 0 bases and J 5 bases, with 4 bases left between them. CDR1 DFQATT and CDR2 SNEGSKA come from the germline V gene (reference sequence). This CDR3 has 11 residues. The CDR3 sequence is CSARDQETQYF. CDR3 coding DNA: TGCAGTGCTAGAGATCAGGAGACCCAGTACTTC.

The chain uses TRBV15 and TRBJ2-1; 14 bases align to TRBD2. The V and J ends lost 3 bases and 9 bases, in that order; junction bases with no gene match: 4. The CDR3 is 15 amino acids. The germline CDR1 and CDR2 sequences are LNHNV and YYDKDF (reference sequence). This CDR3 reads CATSSPTSGRGEQFF. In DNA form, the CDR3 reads TGTGCCACCAGCAGCCCGACTAGCGGGAGGGGTGAGCAGTTCTTC.

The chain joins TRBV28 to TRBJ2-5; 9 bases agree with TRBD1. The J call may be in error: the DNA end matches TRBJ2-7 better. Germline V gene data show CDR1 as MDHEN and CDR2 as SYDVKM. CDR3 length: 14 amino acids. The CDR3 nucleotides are TGTGCCAGCAGACGACAGGGGGACTCCTACGAGCAGTACTTC. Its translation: CASRRQGDSYEQYF.

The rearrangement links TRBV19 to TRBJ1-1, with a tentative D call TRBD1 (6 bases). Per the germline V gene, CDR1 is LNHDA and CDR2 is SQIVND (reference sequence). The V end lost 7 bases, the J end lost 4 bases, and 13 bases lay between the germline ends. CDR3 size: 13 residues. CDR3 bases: TGTGCCAGTACCAAGATCAGGGGCACTGAAGCTTTCTTT. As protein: CASTKIRGTEAFF.

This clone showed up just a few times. CDR3 in amino acids: CATSRDNGANVLTF. The CDR3 bases are TGTGCCACCAGCAGGGACAATGGGGCCAACGTCCTGACTTTC. The chain joins TRBV15 to TRBJ2-6; TRBD1 might be the D (5 bases). Germline CDR1 LNHNV, CDR2 YYDKDF (reference sequence). V dropped 3 bases and J dropped 3 bases, with 6 bases sitting between them. The length of the CDR3 is 14 residues.

The CDR3 reads CASGGLAGNQETQYF. Written as DNA, the CDR3 is TGTGCCAGCGGGGGACTAGCGGGAAACCAAGAGACCCAGTACTTC. The chain combines TRBV28 with TRBJ2-5, with TRBD2 identical over 13 bases. Germline CDR1 is MDHEN and CDR2 is SYDVKM. Germline trimming cut 8 bases from V and 0 bases from J; bases unmatched to any gene: 3. CDR3 size: 15 residues.

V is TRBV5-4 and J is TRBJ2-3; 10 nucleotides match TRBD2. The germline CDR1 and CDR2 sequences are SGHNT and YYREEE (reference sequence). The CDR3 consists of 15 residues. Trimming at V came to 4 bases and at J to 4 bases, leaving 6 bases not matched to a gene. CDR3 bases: TGTGCCAGCAGCATATCTAGCGGGAGAGCAGATACGCAGTATTTT. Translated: CASSISSGRADTQYF.

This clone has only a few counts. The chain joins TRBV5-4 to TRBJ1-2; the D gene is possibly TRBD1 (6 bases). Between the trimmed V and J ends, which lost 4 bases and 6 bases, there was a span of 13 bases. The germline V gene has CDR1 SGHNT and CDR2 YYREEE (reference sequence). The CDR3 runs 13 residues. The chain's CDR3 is CASSPGWDNGYTF. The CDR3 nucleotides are TGTGCCAGCAGCCCCGGGTGGGACAATGGCTACACCTTC.

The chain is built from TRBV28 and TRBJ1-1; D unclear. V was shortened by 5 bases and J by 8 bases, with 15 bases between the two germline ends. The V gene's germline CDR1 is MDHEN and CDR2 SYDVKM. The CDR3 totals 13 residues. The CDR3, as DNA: TGTGCCAGCAGTCCACCCGGGGTCATGGAAGCTTTCTTT. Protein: CASSPPGVMEAFF.

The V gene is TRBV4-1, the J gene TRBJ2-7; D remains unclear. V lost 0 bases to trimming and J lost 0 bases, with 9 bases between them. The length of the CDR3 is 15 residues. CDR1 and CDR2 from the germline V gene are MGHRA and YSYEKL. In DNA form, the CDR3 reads TGCGCCAGCAGCCAAGATCTACCTCGCTCCTACGAGCAGTACTTC. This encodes CASSQDLPRSYEQYF.

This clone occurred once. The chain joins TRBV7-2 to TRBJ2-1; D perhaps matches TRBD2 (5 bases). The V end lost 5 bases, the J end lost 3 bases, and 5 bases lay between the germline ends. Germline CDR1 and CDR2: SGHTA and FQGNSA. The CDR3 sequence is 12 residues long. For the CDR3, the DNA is TGTGCCAGCAGCCGGGACTACAATGAGCAGTTCTTC. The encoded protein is CASSRDYNEQFF.

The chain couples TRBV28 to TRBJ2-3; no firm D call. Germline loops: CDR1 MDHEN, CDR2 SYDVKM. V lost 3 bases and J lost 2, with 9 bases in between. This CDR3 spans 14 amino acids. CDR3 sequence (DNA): TGTGCCAGCAGTTTTTCGAGAGTCACAGATACGCAGTATTTT. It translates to CASSFSRVTDTQYF.

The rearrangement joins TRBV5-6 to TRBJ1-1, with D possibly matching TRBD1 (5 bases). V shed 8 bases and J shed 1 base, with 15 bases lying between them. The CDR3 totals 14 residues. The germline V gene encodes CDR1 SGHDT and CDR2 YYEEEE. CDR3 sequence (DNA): TGTGCCAGTGAAGGGGTACTTGGGAACACTGAAGCTTTCTTT. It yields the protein CASEGVLGNTEAFF. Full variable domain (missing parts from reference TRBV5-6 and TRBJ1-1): DAGVTQSPTHLIKTRGQQVTLRCSPKSGHDTVSWYQQALGQGPQFIFQYYEEEERQRGNFPDRFSGHQFPNYSSELNVNALLLGDSALYLCASEGVLGNTEAFFGQGTRLTVV.

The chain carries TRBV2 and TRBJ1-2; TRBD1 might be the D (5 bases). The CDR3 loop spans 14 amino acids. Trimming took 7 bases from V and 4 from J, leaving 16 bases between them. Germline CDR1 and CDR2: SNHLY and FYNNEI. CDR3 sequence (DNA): TGTGCCAGCACACGACGGGACTCCCGCTATGGCTACACCTTC. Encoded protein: CASTRRDSRYGYTF. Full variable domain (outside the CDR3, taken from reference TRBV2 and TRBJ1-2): EPEVTQTPSHQVTQMGQEVILRCVPISNHLYFYWYRQILGQKVEFLVSFYNNEISEKSEIFDDQFSVERPDGSNFTLKIRSTKLEDSAMYFCASTRRDSRYGYTFGSGTRLTVV.

The CDR3 DNA is TGCGCCAGCCGCCCGCCTGCGGGCGAGCAGTACTTC. Its protein product is CASRPPAGEQYF. The rearrangement joins TRBV5-1 to TRBJ2-5; possibly TRBD2 for D (5 bases). The last part of the DNA fits TRBJ2-7 better; the J call may be wrong. CDR3 length: 12 residues. Germline V CDR1 and CDR2: SGHRS, YFSETQ.